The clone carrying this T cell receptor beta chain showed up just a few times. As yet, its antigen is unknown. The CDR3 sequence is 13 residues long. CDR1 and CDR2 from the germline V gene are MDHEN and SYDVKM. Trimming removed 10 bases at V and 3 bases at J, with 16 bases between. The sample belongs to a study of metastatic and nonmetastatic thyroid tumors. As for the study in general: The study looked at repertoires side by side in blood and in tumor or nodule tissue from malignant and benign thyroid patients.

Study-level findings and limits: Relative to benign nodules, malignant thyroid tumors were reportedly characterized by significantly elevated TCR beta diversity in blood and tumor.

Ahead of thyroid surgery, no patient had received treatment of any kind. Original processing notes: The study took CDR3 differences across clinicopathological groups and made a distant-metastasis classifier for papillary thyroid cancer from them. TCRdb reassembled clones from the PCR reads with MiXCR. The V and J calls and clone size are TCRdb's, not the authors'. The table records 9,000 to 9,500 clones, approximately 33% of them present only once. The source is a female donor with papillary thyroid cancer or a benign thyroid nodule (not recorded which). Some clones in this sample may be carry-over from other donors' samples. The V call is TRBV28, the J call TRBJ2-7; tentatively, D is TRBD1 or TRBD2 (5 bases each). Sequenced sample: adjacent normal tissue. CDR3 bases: TGTGCCACCTTTGAGGGGTTCGGCTACGAGCAGTACTTC. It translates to CATFEGFGYEQYF.